This TCR beta chain comes out of a study of blood T cell repertoires in COVID-19 (dated by TCRdb to 2018 to 2021). General notes on the study: Samples from collaborators originated in the United States, Italy and Spain and spanned both the acute and convalescent phases of COVID-19. The material from the prospective study consisted of cDNA or gDNA derived from T cells, B-cell-depleted T cells, or PBMCs. Subjects who had been exposed to COVID-19, were actively infected with it, or had recovered from it provided the deeply sampled blood TCRbeta repertoires that made up the dataset. The repertoires were made available in a free public database intended to serve as a resource for research on the immune response to SARS-CoV-2. The samples were drawn from two sources: the first 160 participants of the ongoing ImmuneRACE study, and fewer than 1,500 subjects contributed by 6 global collaborators. Nearly every sample came with metadata listing a de-identified subject ID, COVID-19 status, age in years and sex. Where available, HLA class I and class II types were obtained from metadata supplied by the sample provider rather than from assay-based typing.

For this clone: It lacks a known antigen. No much larger clone exists at a distance of one base, and base qualities are not known.

General study outcomes and caveats: How much clinical and demographic metadata was included differed by source and by participant, and the metadata was provided uncurated.

Participants in the prospective study were enrolled through a virtual design, were aged roughly 18 to 90 years, and lived in roughly 26 United States geographic areas. In the prospective study, cohorts were assigned on the basis of participant-reported clinical history obtained from a screening survey and a study questionnaire. Recovered participants in ImmuneRACE Cohort 3 were defined as having two consecutive negative NP/OP PCR tests, clearance from a healthcare professional, or resolution of symptoms. Mobile phlebotomists in the prospective study collected whole blood, serum and a nasopharyngeal or oropharyngeal swab from every participant. Additional blood draws and questionnaires over an approximately 2-month period could optionally be provided by prospective study participants. Prospective study blood samples were shipped either frozen or at room temperature before DNA extraction. The immunoSEQ Assay, a bias-controlled multiplex PCR, was used to amplify TCRbeta CDR3 regions from genomic DNA. For the original study's pipeline: The number of nucleated cells in each sample was estimated from the amplification of reference gene primers within the assay. To quantify the absolute abundance of each unique TCRbeta CDR3 rearrangement, sequence reads were collapsed and filtered. For each sample, productive Simpson clonality was calculated by taking the square root of Simpson's diversity index across productive rearrangements. What TCRdb holds here is the immuneACCESS table cut down to in-frame rearrangements. Part of the clones is not present; checked against another copy, under half of the missing clones reflect an unresolved V gene, and the others are unexplained. The D gene and trimming were derived from the DNA, and the V and J assignments and clone size from that table. The sample table holds about 230,000 clones, of which just over 85% were seen once. The leading ten clones occupy about a sixth of the sample.

The CDR3 sequence holds 14 residues, the cysteine and phenylalanine included. Just the 42-base CDR3 DNA is kept, in frame starting at base 1. Trimming costs V 2 bases and J 4 bases, and their ends lie 10 bases apart. The germline V gene encodes CDR1 MNHEY and CDR2 SVGAGI. The rearranged chain carries TRBV6-5 and TRBJ2-3, with TRBD1 perhaps the D gene, on 6 matching bases. The sample consisted of PBMCs or T cells enriched from blood (not recorded which). The clonotype was recovered from a young man who had recovered from COVID-19. Here is the DNA: TGTGCCAGCAGTTACGGGGGCCAGGCAGATACGCAGTATTTT. The resulting protein is CASSYGGQADTQYF.